The clone carrying this TCR beta chain occurred a few times. Its target is not known. Expressed TCRB transcripts were sequenced, since all the RNA that had been isolated was reverse transcribed. TCRdb's copy holds only in-frame clones and misses some; the assay was immunoSEQ multiplex PCR. The sample comprises approximately 250,000 clones, approximately 11% of which are singletons, and around 0.017% rests with the top ten. These data belong to a study of beta chain features in type 1 diabetes. Study background: Cell yields, gender and age were similar in healthy donors and patients. Study-level points and caveats: A greater similarity of naive, central memory and Treg TCRB repertoires was seen among patients than among healthy donors. Type 1 diabetes patients had moderately but significantly shorter TCRB CDR3s in all four CD4+ subsets.

Each sorted fraction was over 95% pure. CDR1 and CDR2 (germline): LNHNV, YYDKDF (reference sequence). Trimming shortened V by 8 bases and J by 2 bases, and 13 bases separated the two germline ends. The CDR3 contains 14 residues. The source of this sequence is a man aged 30-40 years with type 1 diabetes. Sequenced: naive CD4+ T cells from blood. The V and J genes are TRBV15 and TRBJ1-5; D perhaps matches TRBD1 (5 bases). The CDR3 nucleotides read TGTGCCACCCAGGGTGCACGGGGCAATCAGCCCCAGCATTTT. Its protein is CATQGARGNQPQHF.